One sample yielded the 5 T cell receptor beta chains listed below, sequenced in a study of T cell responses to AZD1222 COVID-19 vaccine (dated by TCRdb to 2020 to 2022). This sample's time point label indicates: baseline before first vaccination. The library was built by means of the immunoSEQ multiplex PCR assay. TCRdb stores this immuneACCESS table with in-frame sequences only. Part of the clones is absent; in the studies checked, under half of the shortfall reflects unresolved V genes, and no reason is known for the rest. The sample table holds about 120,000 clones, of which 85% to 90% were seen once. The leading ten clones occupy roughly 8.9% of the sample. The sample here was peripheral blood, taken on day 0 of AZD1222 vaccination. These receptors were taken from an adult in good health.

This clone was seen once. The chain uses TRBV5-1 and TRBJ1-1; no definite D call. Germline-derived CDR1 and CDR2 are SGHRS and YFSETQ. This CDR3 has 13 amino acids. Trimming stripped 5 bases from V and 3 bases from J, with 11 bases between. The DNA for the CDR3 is TGCGCCAGCAGGAGGTCAATGGACACTGAAGCTTTCTTT. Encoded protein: CASRRSMDTEAFF.

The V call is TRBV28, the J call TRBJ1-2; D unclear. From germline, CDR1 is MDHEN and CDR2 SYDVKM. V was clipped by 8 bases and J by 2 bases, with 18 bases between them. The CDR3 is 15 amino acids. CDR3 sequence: CASLESTPLNYGYTF. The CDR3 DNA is TGTGCCAGCTTGGAAAGCACCCCCCTAAACTATGGCTACACCTTC.

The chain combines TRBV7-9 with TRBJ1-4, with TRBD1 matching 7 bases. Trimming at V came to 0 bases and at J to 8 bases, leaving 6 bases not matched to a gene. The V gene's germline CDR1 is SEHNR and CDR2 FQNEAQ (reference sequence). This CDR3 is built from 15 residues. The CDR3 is CASSLAHGTEEKLFF. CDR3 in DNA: TGTGCCAGCAGCTTAGCGCATGGGACAGAAGAAAAACTGTTTTTT. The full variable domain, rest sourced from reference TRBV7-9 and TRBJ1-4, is DTGVSQNPRHKITKRGQNVTFRCDPISEHNRLYWYRQTLGQGPEFLTYFQNEAQLEKSRLLSDRFSAERPKGSFSTLEIQRTEQGDSAMYLCASSLAHGTEEKLFFGSGTQLSVL.

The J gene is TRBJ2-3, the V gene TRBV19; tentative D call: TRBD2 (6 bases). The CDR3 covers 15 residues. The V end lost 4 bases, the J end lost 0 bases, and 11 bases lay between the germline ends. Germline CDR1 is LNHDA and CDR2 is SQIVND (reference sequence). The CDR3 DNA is TGTGCCAGTAGTAGCCGACTAGTGAGCACAGATACGCAGTATTTT. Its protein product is CASSSRLVSTDTQYF.

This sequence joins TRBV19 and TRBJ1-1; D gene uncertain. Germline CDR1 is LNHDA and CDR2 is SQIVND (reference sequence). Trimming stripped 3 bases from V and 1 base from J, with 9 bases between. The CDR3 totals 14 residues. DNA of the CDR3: TGTGCCAGTAGTATTAGGTTTACGAACACTGAAGCTTTCTTT. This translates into CASSIRFTNTEAFF.